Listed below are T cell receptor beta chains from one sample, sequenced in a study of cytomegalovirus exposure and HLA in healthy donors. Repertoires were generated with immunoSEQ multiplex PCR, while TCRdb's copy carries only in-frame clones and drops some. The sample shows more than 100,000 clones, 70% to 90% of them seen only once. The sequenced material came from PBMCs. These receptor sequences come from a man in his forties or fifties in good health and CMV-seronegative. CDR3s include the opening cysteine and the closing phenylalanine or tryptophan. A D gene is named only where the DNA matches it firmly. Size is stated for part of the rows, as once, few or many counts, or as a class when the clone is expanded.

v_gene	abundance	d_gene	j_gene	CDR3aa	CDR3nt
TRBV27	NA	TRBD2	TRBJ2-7	CASRRGLAGVSEQYF	TGTGCCAGCAGACGAGGACTAGCGGGAGTAAGCGAGCAGTACTTC
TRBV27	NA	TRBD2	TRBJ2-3	CASSPGGEASTDTQYF	TGTGCCAGCAGTCCCGGGGGGGAAGCTAGCACAGATACGCAGTATTTT
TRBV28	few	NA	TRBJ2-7	CASSLGRVNEQYF	TGTGCCAGCAGTTTAGGCAGGGTTAACGAGCAGTACTTC
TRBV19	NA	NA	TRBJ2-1	CASAGLRREMGVSEQFF	TGTGCCAGCGCAGGCCTCCGGAGGGAGATGGGGGTGAGTGAGCAGTTCTTC
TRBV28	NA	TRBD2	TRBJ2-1	CASSFRGEGNEQFF	TGTGCCAGCAGTTTCCGAGGGGAGGGCAATGAGCAGTTCTTC
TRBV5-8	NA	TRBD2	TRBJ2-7	CASSLVLGGRLEQYF	TGTGCCAGCAGCTTGGTCCTTGGCGGGAGGCTCGAGCAGTACTTC
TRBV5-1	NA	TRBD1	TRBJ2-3	CASSLSVGQGVDTQYF	TGCGCCAGCAGCTTGTCTGTGGGACAGGGTGTGGATACGCAGTATTTT
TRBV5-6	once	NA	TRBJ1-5	CASNYRASNQPQHF	TGTGCCAGCAACTACAGGGCCAGCAATCAGCCCCAGCATTTT
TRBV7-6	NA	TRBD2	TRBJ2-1	CASSPHAGGYNEQFF	TGTGCCAGCAGCCCTCACGCGGGAGGCTACAATGAGCAGTTCTTC
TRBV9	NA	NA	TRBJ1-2	CASSYGQDKGYTF	TGTGCCAGCAGCTACGGTCAGGATAAAGGCTACACCTTC
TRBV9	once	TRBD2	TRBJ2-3	CASSVARSGGALDTQYF	TGTGCCAGCAGCGTAGCTCGAAGCGGGGGGGCGTTGGATACGCAGTATTTT
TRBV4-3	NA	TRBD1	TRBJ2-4	CASSQDNAGGFNIQYF	TGCGCCAGCAGCCAAGATAACGCAGGGGGCTTCAACATTCAGTACTTC
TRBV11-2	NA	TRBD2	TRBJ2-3	CASSPTGEGPTDTQYF	TGTGCCAGCAGCCCAACGGGGGAGGGCCCAACAGATACGCAGTATTTT
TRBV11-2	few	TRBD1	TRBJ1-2	CASSLDRGTGGGYTF	TGTGCCAGCAGCTTAGATCGAGGGACAGGGGGTGGCTACACCTTC
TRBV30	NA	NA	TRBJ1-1	CAWSQQGTEAFF	TGTGCCTGGAGTCAACAGGGAACTGAAGCTTTCTTT
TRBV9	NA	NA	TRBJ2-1	CASSVVPYNEQFF	TGTGCCAGCAGCGTCGTTCCTTACAATGAGCAGTTCTTC
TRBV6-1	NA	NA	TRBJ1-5	CHDWQQPQHF	TGTCACGATTGGCAACAGCCCCAGCATTTT
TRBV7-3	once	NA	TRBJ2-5	CASSLTYTLGETQYF	TGTGCCAGCAGCTTAACTTACACCCTCGGGGAGACCCAGTACTTC
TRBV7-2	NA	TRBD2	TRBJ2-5	CASSFGSGGQETQYF	TGTGCCAGCAGCTTTGGAAGCGGGGGGCAAGAGACCCAGTACTTC
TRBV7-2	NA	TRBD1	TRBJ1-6	CASSLGQVFNSPLHF	TGTGCCAGCAGCTTGGGACAGGTTTTTAATTCACCCCTCCACTTT
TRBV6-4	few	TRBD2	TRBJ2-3	CASSDSTAGGSDTQYF	TGTGCCAGCAGTGACTCTACAGCGGGAGGTTCAGATACGCAGTATTTT
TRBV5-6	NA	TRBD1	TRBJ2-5	CASTPGQPRETQYF	TGTGCCAGCACACCGGGACAGCCTCGGGAGACCCAGTACTTC
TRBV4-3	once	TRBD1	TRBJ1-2	CASSQARSGRGRGYTF	TGCGCCAGCAGCCAGGCCAGGTCCGGCAGGGGGAGAGGCTACACCTTC
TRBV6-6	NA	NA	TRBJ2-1	CASRLAFTSGANEQFF	TGTGCCAGCAGGCTAGCGTTTACGAGTGGAGCAAATGAGCAGTTCTTC
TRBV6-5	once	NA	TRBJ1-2	CASSYSGLRGYTF	TGTGCCAGCAGTTACTCGGGCCTTCGGGGCTACACCTTC
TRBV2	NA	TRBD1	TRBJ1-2	CASTTKTGDYGYTF	TGTGCCAGCACCACAAAGACAGGGGACTATGGCTACACCTTC
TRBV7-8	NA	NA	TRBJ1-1	CASSVSGTSTEAFF	TGTGCCAGCAGCGTATCCGGGACATCCACTGAAGCTTTCTTT
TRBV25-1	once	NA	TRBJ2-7	CASIGTSSYEQYF	TGTGCCAGCATCGGAACTAGCTCCTACGAGCAGTACTTC
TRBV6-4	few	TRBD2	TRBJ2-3	CASSETSGGANTQYF	TGTGCCAGCAGTGAGACTAGCGGGGGGGCCAATACGCAGTATTTT
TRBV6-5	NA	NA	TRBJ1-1	CASSYSDIYTEAFF	TGTGCCAGCAGTTACTCGGACATTTACACTGAAGCTTTCTTT
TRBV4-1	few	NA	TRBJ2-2	CASSQDLGPVATGELFF	TGCGCCAGCAGCCAAGATCTTGGGCCGGTCGCCACCGGGGAGCTGTTTTTT
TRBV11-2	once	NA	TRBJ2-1	CASSSLVAYNEQFF	TGTGCCAGCAGCTCACTGGTAGCCTACAATGAGCAGTTCTTC
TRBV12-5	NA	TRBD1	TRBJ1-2	CASGFGDRVDGYTF	TGTGCTAGTGGTTTCGGGGACAGGGTGGATGGCTACACCTTC
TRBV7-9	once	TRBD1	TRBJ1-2	CASSLERGGPLNYGYTF	TGTGCCAGCAGCTTAGAGAGAGGGGGCCCCCTTAACTATGGCTACACCTTC
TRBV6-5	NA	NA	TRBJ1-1	CASSSGVTEAFF	TGTGCCAGCAGTTCAGGGGTCACTGAAGCTTTCTTT
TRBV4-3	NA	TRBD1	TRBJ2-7	CASSQDGTGSSYEQYF	TGCGCCAGCAGCCAAGACGGGACAGGGAGCTCCTACGAGCAGTACTTC
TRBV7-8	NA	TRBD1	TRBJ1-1	CASSSGGQGTTEAFF	TGTGCCAGCAGCTCAGGCGGACAGGGGACGACTGAAGCTTTCTTT
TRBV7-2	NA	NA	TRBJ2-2	CASSLVVVTGELFF	TGTGCCAGCAGCTTAGTAGTGGTAACCGGGGAGCTGTTTTTT
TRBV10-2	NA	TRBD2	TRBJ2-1	CASSLGLAGGGQFF	TGCGCCAGCAGCCTGGGACTAGCGGGAGGGGGGCAGTTCTTC
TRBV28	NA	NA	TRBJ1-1	CASSFFQVNTEAFF	TGTGCCAGCAGTTTCTTCCAGGTGAACACTGAAGCTTTCTTT
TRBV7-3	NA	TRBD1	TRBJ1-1	CASSLRGPTGGNTEAFF	TGTGCCAGCAGCTTAAGAGGACCGACAGGGGGGAACACTGAAGCTTTCTTT
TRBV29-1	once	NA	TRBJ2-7	CSAGRPGNLNEQYF	TGCAGCGCTGGGCGACCCGGCAATTTAAACGAGCAGTACTTC
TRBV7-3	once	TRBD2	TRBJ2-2	CASSLTLSGGSTGELFF	TGTGCCAGCAGCTTAACATTAAGCGGGGGCTCCACCGGGGAGCTGTTTTTT
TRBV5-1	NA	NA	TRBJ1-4	CASSRGTSTGEKLFF	TGCGCCAGCAGCAGGGGGACATCGACGGGGGAAAAACTGTTTTTT
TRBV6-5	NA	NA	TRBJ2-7	CASSYSTREGEQYF	TGTGCCAGCAGTTACTCGACGAGGGAAGGCGAGCAGTACTTC
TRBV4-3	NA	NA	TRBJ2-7	CASSLAQGSYEQYF	TGCGCCAGCAGCCTCGCACAGGGTAGCTACGAGCAGTACTTC
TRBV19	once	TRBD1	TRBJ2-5	CASSLIPSGTGQETQYF	TGTGCCAGTAGTCTAATTCCTTCCGGGACAGGGCAAGAGACCCAGTACTTC
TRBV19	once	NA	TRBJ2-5	CASSIDLAGKWETQYF	TGTGCCAGTAGTATAGATTTGGCAGGGAAGTGGGAGACCCAGTACTTC
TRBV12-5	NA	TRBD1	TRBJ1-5	CASGLAPDRDYQPQHF	TGTGCTAGTGGTTTGGCACCTGACAGGGACTATCAGCCCCAGCATTTT
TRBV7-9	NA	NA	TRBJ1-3	CSSSAHEEDSGNTIYF	TGTTCCAGCAGCGCCCATGAGGAAGACTCTGGAAACACCATATATTTT
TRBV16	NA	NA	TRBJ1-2	CASSQSRRQGDYGYTF	TGTGCCAGCAGCCAATCAAGGCGGCAGGGCGACTATGGCTACACCTTC
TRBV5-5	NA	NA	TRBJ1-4	CASSLVGGRDEKLFF	TGTGCCAGCAGCTTGGTCGGGGGTAGGGATGAAAAACTGTTTTTT
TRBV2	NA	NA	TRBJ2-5	CASKRWETQYF	TGTGCCAGCAAACGGTGGGAGACCCAGTACTTC
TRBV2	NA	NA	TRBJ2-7	CASSERAGVTWEQYF	TGTGCCAGCAGTGAGAGGGCAGGGGTTACTTGGGAGCAGTACTTC